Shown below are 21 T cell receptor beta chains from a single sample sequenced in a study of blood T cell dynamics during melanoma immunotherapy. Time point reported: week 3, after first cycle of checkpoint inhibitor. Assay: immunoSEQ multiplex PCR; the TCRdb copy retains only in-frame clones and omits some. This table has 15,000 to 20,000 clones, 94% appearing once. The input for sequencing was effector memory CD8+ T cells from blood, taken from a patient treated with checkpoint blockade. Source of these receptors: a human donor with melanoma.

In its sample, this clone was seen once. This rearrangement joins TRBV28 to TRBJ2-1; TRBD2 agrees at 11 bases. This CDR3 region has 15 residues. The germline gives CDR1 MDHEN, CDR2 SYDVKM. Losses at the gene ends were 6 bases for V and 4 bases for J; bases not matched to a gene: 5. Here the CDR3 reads CASSRLAGSYNEQFF. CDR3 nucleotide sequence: TGTGCCAGCAGCCGACTAGCGGGGTCATACAATGAGCAGTTCTTC.

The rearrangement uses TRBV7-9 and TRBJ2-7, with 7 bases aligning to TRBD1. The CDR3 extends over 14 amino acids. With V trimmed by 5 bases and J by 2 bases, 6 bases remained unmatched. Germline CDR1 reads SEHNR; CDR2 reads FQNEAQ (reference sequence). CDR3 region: CASSSMTGPYEQYF. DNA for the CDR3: TGTGCCAGCAGCAGCATGACAGGGCCCTACGAGCAGTACTTC. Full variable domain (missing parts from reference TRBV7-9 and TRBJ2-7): DTGVSQNPRHKITKRGQNVTFRCDPISEHNRLYWYRQTLGQGPEFLTYFQNEAQLEKSRLLSDRFSAERPKGSFSTLEIQRTEQGDSAMYLCASSSMTGPYEQYFGPGTRLTVT.

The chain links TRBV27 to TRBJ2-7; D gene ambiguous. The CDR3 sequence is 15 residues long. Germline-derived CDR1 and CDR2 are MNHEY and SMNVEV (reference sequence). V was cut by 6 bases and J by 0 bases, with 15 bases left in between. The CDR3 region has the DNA TGTGCCAGCAGGCGGAGACTGAACCCCTCCTACGAGCAGTACTTC. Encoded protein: CASRRRLNPSYEQYF.

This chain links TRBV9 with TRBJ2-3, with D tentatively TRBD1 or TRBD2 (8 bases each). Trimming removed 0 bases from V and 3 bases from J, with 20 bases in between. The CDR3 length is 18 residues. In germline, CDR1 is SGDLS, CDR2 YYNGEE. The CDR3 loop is CASSVDRGSGSWTDTQYF. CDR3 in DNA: TGTGCCAGCAGCGTAGACAGGGGGAGCGGGAGTTGGACAGATACGCAGTATTTT.

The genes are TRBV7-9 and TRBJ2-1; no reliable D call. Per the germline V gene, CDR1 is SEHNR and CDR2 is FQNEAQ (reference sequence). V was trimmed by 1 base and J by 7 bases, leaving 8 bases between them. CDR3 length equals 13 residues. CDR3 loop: CASSLGQPNEQFF. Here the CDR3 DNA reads TGTGCCAGCAGCTTAGGGCAGCCGAATGAGCAGTTCTTC.

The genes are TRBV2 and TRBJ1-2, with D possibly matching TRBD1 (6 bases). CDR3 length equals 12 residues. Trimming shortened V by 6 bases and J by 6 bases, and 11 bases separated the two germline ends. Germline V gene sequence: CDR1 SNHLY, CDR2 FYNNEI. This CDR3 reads CASRGGPDGYTF. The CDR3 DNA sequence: TGTGCCAGCAGAGGGGGGCCCGATGGCTACACCTTC.

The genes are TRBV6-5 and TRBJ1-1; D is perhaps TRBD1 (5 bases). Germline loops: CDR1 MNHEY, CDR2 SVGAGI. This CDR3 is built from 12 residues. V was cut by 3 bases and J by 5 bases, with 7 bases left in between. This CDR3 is CASSYGGTEAFF. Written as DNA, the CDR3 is TGTGCCAGCAGTTATGGGGGGACTGAAGCTTTCTTT.

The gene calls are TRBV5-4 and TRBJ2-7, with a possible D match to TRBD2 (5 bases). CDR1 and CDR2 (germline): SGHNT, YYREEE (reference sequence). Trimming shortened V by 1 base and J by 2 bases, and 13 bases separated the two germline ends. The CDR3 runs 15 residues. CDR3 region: CASSLYLAGAYEQYF. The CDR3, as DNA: TGTGCCAGCAGCTTGTATCTAGCCGGGGCCTACGAGCAGTACTTC.

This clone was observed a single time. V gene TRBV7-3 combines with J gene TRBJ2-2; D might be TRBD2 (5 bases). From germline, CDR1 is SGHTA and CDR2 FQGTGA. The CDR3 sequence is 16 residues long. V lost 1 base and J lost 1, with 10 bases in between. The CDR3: CASSLSVARNTGELFF. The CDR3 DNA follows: TGTGCCAGCAGCTTAAGTGTAGCGAGGAACACCGGGGAGCTGTTTTTT.

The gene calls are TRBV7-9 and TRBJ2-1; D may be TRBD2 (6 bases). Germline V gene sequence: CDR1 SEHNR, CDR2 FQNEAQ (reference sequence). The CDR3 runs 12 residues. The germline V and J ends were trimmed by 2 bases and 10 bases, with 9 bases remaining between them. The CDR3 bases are TGTGCCAGCAGCTTATTCCGGGGGGAGCAGTTCTTC. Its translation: CASSLFRGEQFF.

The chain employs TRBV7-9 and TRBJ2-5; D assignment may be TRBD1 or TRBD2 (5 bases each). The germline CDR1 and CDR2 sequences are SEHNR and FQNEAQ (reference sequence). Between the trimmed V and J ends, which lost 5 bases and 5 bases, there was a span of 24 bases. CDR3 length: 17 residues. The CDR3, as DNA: TGTGCCAGCAGCACTAGGGGCAGGGAATTCCCAAGGGAGACCCAGTACTTC. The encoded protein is CASSTRGREFPRETQYF.

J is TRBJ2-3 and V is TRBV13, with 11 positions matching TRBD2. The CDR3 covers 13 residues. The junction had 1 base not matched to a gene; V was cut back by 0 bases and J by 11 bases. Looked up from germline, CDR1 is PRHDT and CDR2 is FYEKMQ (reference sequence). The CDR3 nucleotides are TGTGCCAGCAGCTTAGGGGGACTAGCGGAGCAGTATTTT. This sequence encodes CASSLGGLAEQYF.

Here the CDR3 reads CASEPGTGERQPQHF. The DNA for the CDR3 is TGTGCCAGCGAACCTGGGACAGGGGAAAGGCAGCCCCAGCATTTT. The V gene is TRBV28, the J gene TRBJ1-5, with 10 bases that match TRBD1. Per the germline V gene, CDR1 is MDHEN and CDR2 is SYDVKM. The J segment lost 7 bases and the V segment lost 8 bases, leaving 11 bases of the junction unmatched. The CDR3 runs to 15 residues.

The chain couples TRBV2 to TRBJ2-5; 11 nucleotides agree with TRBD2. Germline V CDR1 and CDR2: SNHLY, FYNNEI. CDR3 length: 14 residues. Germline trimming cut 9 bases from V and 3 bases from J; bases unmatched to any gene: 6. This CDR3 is CARSKLAGEETQYF. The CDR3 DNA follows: TGTGCCAGGTCAAAACTAGCGGGAGAAGAGACCCAGTACTTC.

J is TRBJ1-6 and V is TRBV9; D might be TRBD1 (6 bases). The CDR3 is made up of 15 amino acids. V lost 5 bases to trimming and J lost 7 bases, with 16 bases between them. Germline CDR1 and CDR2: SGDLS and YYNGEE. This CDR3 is CASSRTDGENSPLHF. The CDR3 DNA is TGTGCCAGCAGTCGGACAGACGGAGAGAATTCACCCCTCCACTTT.

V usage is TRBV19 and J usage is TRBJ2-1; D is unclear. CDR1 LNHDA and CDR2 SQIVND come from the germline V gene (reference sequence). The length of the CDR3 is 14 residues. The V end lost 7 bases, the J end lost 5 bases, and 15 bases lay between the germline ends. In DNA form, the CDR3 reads TGTGCCAGTAAAATGCCAAGCCAGGACAATGAGCAGTTCTTC. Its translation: CASKMPSQDNEQFF.

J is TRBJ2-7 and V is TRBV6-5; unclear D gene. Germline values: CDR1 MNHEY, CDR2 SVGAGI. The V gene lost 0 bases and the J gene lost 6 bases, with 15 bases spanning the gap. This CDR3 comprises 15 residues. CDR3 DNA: TGTGCCAGCAGTTACTCGTTGGACCTTACTACCGAGCAGTACTTC. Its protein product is CASSYSLDLTTEQYF.

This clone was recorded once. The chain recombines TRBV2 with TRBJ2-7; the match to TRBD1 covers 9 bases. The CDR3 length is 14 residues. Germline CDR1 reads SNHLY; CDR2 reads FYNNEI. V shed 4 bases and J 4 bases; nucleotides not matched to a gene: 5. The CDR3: CASSVPGQGYEQYF. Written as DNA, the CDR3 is TGTGCCAGCAGTGTCCCGGGACAGGGTTACGAGCAGTACTTC.

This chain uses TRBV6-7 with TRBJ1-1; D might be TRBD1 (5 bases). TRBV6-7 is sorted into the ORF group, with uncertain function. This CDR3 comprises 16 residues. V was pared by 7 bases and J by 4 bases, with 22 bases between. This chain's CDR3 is CASTYQEGVRVTEAFF. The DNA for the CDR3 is TGTGCCAGCACCTACCAGGAAGGGGTTCGGGTCACTGAAGCTTTCTTT.

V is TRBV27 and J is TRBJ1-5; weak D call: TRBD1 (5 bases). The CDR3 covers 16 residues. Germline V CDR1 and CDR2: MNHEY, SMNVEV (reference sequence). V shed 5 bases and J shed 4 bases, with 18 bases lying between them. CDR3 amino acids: CASSQGTPWVNQPQHF. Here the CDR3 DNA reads TGTGCCAGCAGTCAAGGGACTCCCTGGGTAAATCAGCCCCAGCATTTT.

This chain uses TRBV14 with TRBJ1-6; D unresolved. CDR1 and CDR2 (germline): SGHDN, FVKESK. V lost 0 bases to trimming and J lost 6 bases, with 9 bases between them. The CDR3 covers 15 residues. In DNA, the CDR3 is TGTGCCAGCAGCCAAGATCCAACACCTAATTCACCCCTCCACTTT. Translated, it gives CASSQDPTPNSPLHF.